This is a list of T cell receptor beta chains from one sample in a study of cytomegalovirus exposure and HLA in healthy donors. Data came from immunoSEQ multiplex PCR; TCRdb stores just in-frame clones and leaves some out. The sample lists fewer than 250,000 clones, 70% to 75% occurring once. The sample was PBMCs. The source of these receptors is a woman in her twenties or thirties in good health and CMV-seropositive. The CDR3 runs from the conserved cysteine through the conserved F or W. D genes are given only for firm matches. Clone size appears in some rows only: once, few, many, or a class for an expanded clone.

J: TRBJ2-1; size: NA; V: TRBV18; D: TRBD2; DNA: TGTGCCAGCTCACCCCAGCGGGAGGGCTCGGATGAGCAGTTCTTC; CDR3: CASSPQREGSDEQFF
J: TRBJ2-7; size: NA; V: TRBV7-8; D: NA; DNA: TGTGCCAGCAGCTTAGTCCCCACTGGCTACGAGCAGTACTTC; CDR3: CASSLVPTGYEQYF
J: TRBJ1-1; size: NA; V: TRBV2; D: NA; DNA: TGTGCCACCCAGGGGAATGAAGGACCTGAAGCTTTCTTT; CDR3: CATQGNEGPEAFF
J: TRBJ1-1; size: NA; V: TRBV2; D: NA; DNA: TGTGCCAGCCGGGGGGGGAACACTGAAGCTTTCTTT; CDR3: CASRGGNTEAFF
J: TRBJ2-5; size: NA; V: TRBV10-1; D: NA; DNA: TGCGCCAGCAGTAATGGGGGCAGCCAAGAGACCCAGTACTTC; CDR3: CASSNGGSQETQYF
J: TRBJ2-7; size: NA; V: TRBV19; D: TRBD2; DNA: TGTGCCAGTAGTATTGGGTCGGGACTAGCCGATTACGAGCAGTACTTC; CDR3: CASSIGSGLADYEQYF
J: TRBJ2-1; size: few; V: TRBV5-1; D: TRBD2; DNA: TGCGCCAGCAGCTTGGTTCCGGGGGGGCAGTTCTTC; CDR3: CASSLVPGGQFF
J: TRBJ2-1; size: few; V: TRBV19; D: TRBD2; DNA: TGTGCCAGTAGTATAAGCGGGAGGTCGTACAATGAGCAGTTCTTC; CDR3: CASSISGRSYNEQFF
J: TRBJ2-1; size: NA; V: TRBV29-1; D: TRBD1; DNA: TGCAGCGTGGGGGGTGGACAGGGTTTTTCTGAGCAGTTCTTC; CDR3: CSVGGGQGFSEQFF
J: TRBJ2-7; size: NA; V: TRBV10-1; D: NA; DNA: TGCGCCAGCAGTCCCCACGGTTCCGAGCAGTACTTC; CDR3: CASSPHGSEQYF
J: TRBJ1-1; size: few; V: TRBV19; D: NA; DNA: TGTGCCAGTAGTATCGACAGTCCCACTGAAGCTTTCTTT; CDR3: CASSIDSPTEAFF
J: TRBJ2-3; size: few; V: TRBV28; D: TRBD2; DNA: TGTGCCAGCAGTTTCTCTAGCGGAATTCTTACAGATACGCAGTATTTT; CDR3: CASSFSSGILTDTQYF
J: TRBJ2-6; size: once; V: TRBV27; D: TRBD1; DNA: TGTGCCAGCAGTTTAATAAGGGGTGGATCTGAGGGGGCTCTCTCTGGGGCCAACGTCCTGACTTTC; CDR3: CASSLIRGGSEGALSGANVLTF
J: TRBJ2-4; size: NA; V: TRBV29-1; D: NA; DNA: TGCAGCGTTGACCTGACTGTAGCCAAAAACATTCAGTACTTC; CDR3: CSVDLTVAKNIQYF
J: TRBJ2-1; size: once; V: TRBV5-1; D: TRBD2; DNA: TGCGCCAGCAGCTTGGAGCCTAGCGGGGCGAGCTCCTACAATGAGCAGTTCTTC; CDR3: CASSLEPSGASSYNEQFF
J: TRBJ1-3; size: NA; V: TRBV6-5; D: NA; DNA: TGTGCCAGCAGCCCAGTACCTGGAAACACCATATATTTT; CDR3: CASSPVPGNTIYF
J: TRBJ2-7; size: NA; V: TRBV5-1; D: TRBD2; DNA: TGCGCCAGCAGCTTCACCGGGACTAGCGGCTCCTACGAGCAGTACTTC; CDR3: CASSFTGTSGSYEQYF
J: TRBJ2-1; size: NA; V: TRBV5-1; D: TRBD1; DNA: TGCGCCAGCAGCTTCGGGGACAGGGGGTCCTACAATGAGCAGTTCTTC; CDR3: CASSFGDRGSYNEQFF
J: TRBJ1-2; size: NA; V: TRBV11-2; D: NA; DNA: TGTGCCAGCAGCTTTATCAACTATGGCTACACCTTC; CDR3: CASSFINYGYTF
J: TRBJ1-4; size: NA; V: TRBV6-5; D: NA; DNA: TGTGCCAGCAGTCGGACTGGTAATGAAAAACTGTTTTTT; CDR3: CASSRTGNEKLFF
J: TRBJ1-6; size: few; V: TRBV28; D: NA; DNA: TGTGCCAGTGAGGGTAGGCTTGCGGGTTCCCTCCACTTT; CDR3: CASEGRLAGSLHF
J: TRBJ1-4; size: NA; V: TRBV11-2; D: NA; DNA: TGTGCCAGCAGCTCGATGGACCTAGTGGGAGGGATAGAAAAACTGTTTTTT; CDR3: CASSSMDLVGGIEKLFF
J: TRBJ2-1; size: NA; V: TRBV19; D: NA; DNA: TGTGCCAGTTCGAAACAGGACAATGAGCAGTTCTTC; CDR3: CASSKQDNEQFF
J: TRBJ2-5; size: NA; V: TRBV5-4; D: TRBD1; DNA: TGTGCCAGCAGCCAGGACAGGGTGCCCCAAGAGACCCAGTACTTC; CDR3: CASSQDRVPQETQYF
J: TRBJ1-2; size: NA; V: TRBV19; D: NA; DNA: TGTGCCAGTAGTGTCGTTAACTATGGCTACACCTTC; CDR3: CASSVVNYGYTF
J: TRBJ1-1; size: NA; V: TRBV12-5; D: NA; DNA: TGTGCTAGTGCCCAATTCATGAACACTGAAGCTTTCTTT; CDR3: CASAQFMNTEAFF
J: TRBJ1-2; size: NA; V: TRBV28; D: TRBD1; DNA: TGTGCCAGCAGTTCGACAGGGACCTATGGCTACACCTTC; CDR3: CASSSTGTYGYTF
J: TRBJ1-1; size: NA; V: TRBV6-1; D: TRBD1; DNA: TGTGCCAGCGGACAGGGGAGAGGAGGCACTGAAGCTTTCTTT; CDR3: CASGQGRGGTEAFF
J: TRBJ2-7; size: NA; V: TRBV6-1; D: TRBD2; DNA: TGTGCCAGCAGTGTTGATGGGACTAGCGGGAGACCGGGGCAGTACTTC; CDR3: CASSVDGTSGRPGQYF
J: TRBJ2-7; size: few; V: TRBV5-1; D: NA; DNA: TGCGCCAGCAGCTTAGGAGGGGCGAGTGAGCAGTACTTC; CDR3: CASSLGGASEQYF
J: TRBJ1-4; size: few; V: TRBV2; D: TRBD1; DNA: TGTGCCAGAAGGATGATGGGACAGGGAGGAGAAAAACTGTTTTTT; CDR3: CARRMMGQGGEKLFF
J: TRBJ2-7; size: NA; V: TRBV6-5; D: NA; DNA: TGTGCCAGCAGTGAATCGTGGAAGGGGCACGAGCAGTACTTC; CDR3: CASSESWKGHEQYF
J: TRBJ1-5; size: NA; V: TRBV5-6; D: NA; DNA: TGTGCCAGCAGCTTGGGGTACAGGAGCAATCAGCCCCAGCATTTT; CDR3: CASSLGYRSNQPQHF
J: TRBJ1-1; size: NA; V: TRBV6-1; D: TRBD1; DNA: TGTGCCAGCAGTGAAACGGACAGGGCTGAAGCTTTCTTT; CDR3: CASSETDRAEAFF
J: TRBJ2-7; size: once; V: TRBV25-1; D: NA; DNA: TGTGCCAGCAGTGAATATAACGAGCAGTACTTC; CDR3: CASSEYNEQYF
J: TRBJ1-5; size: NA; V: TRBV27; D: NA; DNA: TGTGCCAGCAGTTTGGCAGGGGATTATCAGCCCCAGCATTTT; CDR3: CASSLAGDYQPQHF
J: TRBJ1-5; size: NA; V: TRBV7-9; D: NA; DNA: TGTGCCAGCAGCTTGGGCCAGATTCAGCCCCAGCATTTT; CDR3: CASSLGQIQPQHF
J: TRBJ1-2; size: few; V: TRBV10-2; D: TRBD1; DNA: TGCGCCAGCAGTGAGTCCACAGGGGGTGGCTACACCTTC; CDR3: CASSESTGGGYTF
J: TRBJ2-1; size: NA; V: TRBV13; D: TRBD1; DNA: TGTGCCAGCAGCTTGGGTCTCGGGACAGGGTGGGATGAGCAGTTCTTC; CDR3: CASSLGLGTGWDEQFF
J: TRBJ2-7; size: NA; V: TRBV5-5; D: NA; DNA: TGTGCCAGCAGCTTCGAGAGGCTGCGGTGGGAGCAGTACTTC; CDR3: CASSFERLRWEQYF
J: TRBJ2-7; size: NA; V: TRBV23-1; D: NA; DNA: TGCGCCAGCAGTCAGGCTCAGGGGAGAGACGAGCAGTACTTC; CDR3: CASSQAQGRDEQYF
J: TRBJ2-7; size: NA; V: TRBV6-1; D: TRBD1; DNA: TGTGCCACCAAGGGGGACAGGGACGAGCAGTACTTC; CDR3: CATKGDRDEQYF
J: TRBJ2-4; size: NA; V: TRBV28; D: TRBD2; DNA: TGTGCCAGCAGTTACTCGGCGGGAGGGCCCAAAAACATTCAGTACTTC; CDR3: CASSYSAGGPKNIQYF
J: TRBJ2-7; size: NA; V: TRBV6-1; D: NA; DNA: TGTGCCAGCAGTGAAAGAACAGAGAGCTACGAGCAGTACTTC; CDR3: CASSERTESYEQYF
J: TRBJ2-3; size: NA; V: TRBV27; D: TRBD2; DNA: TGTGCCAGCAGGCCCGGACTAGCGGGAGGGCCCCGAGATACGCAGTATTTT; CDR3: CASRPGLAGGPRDTQYF
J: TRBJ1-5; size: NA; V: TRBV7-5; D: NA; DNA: TGTGTCAGAAGCTTTATCCGGCGCGGTAGCAATCAGCCCCAGCATTTT; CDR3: CVRSFIRRGSNQPQHF
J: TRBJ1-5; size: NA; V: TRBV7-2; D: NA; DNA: TGTGCCAGCAGCTTGAACAGAAATAGCAATCAGCCCCAGCATTTT; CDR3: CASSLNRNSNQPQHF
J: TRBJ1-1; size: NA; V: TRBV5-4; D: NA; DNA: TGTGCCAGCAGCGGCAGGGGAGTCGGCACTGAAGCTTTCTTT; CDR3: CASSGRGVGTEAFF
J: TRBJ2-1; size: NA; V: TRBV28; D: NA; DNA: TGTGCCAGCAGTTTAGACGAGGAGTCCTACAATGAGCAGTTCTTC; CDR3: CASSLDEESYNEQFF
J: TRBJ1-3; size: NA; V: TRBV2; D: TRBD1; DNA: TGTGCCGCACACCCCGGGACAGACTCCTCTGGAAACACCATATATTTT; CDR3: CAAHPGTDSSGNTIYF
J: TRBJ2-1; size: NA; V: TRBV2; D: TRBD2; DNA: TGTGCCAGCAGACCCCGGACTAGCGGGGAGTACAATGAGCAGTTCTTC; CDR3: CASRPRTSGEYNEQFF
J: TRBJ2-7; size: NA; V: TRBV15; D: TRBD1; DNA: TGTGCCACCAGCAGAGATCTGGGGACAGGGGCATTTGGGGAGCAGTACTTC; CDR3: CATSRDLGTGAFGEQYF
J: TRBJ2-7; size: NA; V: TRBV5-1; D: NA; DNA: TGCGCCAGCAGCTTGGGGCAGGGGTTAGACGAGCAGTACTTC; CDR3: CASSLGQGLDEQYF
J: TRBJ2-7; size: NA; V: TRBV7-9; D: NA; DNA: TGTGCCAGCGCGTCGCCGGGAGAGCGATACGAGCAGTACTTC; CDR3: CASASPGERYEQYF
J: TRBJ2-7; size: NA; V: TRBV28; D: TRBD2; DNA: TGTGCCAGCAGGCTCAACACCAGGGAGGGAGAGCAGTACTTC; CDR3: CASRLNTREGEQYF